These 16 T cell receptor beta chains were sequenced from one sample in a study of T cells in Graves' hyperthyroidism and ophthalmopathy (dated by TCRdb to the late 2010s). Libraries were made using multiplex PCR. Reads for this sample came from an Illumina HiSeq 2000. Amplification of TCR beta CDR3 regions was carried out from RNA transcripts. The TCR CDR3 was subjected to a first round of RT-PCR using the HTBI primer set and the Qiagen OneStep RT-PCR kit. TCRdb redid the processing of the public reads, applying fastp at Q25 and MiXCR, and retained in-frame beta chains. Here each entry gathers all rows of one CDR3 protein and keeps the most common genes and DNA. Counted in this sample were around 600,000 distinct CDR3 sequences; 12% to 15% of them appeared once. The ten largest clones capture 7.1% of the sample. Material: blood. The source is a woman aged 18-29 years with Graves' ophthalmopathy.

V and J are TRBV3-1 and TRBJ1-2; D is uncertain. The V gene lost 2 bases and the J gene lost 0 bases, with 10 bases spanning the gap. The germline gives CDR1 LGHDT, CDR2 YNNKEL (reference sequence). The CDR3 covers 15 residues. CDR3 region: CASSQSGEANYGYTF. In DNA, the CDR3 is TGTGCCAGCAGCCAAAGCGGCGAAGCTAACTATGGCTACACCTTC.

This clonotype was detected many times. The CDR3 DNA follows: TGTGCCAGCAGCCACTGGCGGGAGGGCCTAAGCAATGAGCAGTTCTTC. This translates into CASSHWREGLSNEQFF. The chain is built from TRBV14 and TRBJ2-1; 9 bases match TRBD2. This CDR3 is built from 16 residues. CDR1 is SGHDN and CDR2 is FVKESK in the germline V gene. Trimming cost V 3 bases and J 6 bases; bases outside gene matches: 9.

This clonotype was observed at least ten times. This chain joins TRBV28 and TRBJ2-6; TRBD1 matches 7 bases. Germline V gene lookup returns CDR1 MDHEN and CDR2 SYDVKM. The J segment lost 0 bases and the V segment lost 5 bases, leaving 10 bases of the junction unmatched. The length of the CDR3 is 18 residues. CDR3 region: CASSPPDRPYSGANVLTF. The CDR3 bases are TGTGCCAGCAGTCCCCCGGACAGGCCCTACTCTGGGGCCAACGTCCTGACTTTC.

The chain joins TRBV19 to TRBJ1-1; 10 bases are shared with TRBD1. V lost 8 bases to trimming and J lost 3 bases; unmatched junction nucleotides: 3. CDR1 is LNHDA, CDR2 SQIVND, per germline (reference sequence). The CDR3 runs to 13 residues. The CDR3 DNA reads TGTGCCAGTGCCGACAGGGGGCACACTGAAGCTTTCTTT. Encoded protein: CASADRGHTEAFF.

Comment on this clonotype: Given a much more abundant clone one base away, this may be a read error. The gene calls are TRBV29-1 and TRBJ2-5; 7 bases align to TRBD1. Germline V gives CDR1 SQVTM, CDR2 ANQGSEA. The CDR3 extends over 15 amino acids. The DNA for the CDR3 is TGCAGCGTTGAGTCGTGGGACAGCGTCCAAGGGACCCAGTACTTC. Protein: CSVESWDSVQGTQYF.

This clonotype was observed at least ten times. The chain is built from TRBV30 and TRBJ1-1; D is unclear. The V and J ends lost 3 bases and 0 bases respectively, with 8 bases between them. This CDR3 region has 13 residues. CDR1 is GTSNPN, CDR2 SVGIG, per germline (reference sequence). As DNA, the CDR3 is TGTGCCTGGAGCAGACTGATGAACACTGAAGCTTTCTTT. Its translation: CAWSRLMNTEAFF.

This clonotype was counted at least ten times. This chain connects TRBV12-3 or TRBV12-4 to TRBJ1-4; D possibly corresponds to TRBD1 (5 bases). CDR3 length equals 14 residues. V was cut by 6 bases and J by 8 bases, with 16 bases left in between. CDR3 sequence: CASSPDRGTEKLFF. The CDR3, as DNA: TGTGCCAGCAGCCCCGACAGAGGTACCGAAAAACTGTTTTTT.

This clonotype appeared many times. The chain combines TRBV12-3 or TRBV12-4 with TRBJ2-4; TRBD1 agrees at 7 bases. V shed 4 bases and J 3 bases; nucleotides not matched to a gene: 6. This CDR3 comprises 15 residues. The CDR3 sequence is CASSSDRVVKNIQYF. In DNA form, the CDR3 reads TGTGCCAGCAGTTCCGACAGGGTGGTCAAAAACATTCAGTACTTC.

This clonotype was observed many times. Written as DNA, the CDR3 is TGTGCCAGCACTCAGACTAGCGGGAGCGCGGATACGCAGTATTTT. The encoded protein is CASTQTSGSADTQYF. The chain links TRBV12-3 or TRBV12-4 to TRBJ2-3; TRBD2 aligns across 12 bases. The CDR3 runs to 15 residues. J gave up 6 bases and V 7 bases, and 8 bases lay outside the gene matches.

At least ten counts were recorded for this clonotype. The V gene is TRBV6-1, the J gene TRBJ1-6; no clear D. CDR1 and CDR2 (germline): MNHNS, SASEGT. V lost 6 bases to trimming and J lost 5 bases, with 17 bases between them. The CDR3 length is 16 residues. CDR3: CASRRQYSGDNSPLHF. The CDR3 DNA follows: TGTGCCAGCAGGCGCCAATACAGTGGTGATAATTCACCCCTCCACTTT.

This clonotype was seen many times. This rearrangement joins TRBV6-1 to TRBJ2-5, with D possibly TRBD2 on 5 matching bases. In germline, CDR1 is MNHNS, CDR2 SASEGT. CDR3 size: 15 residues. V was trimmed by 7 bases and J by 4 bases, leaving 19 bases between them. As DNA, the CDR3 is TGTGCCAGCATGAGTACCCCGAGGGTGGGAGAGACCCAGTACTTC. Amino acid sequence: CASMSTPRVGETQYF.

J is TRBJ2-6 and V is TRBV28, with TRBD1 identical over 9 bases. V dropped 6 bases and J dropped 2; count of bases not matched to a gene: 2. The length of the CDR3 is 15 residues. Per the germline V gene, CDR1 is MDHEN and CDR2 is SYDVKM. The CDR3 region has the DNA TGTGCCAGCAGCGGACAGGGGACTGGGGCCAACGTCCTGACTTTC. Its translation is CASSGQGTGANVLTF.

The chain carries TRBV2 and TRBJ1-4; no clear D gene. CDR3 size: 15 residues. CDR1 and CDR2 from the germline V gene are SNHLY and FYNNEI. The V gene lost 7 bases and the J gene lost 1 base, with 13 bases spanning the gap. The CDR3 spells CASTLEDLTNEKLFF. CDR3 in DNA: TGTGCCAGCACGCTGGAGGACCTAACTAATGAAAAACTGTTTTTT. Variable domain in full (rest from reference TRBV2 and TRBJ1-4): EPEVTQTPSHQVTQMGQEVILRCVPISNHLYFYWYRQILGQKVEFLVSFYNNEISEKSEIFDDQFSVERPDGSNFTLKIRSTKLEDSAMYFCASTLEDLTNEKLFFGSGTQLSVL.

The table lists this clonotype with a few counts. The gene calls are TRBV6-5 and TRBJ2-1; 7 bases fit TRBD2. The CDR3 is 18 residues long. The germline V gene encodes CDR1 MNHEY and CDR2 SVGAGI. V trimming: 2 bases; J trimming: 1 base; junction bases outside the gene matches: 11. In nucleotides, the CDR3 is TGTGCCAGCAGTTACCCAGCGGGGCATTTTAGGTCCTACAATGAGCAGTTCTTC. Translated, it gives CASSYPAGHFRSYNEQFF.

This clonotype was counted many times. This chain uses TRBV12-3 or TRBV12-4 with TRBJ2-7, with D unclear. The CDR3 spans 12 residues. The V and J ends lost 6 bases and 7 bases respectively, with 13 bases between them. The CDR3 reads CASRPSFGEQYF. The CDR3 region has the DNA TGTGCCAGCAGGCCCTCGTTTGGGGAGCAGTACTTC.

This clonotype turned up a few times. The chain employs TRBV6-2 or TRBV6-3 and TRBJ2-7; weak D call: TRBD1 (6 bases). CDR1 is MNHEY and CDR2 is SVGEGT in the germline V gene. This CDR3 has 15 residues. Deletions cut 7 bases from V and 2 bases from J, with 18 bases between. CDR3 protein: CASTPLRDTPYEQYF. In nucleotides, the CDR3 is TGTGCCAGCACCCCCCTCCGGGACACCCCCTACGAGCAGTACTTC.